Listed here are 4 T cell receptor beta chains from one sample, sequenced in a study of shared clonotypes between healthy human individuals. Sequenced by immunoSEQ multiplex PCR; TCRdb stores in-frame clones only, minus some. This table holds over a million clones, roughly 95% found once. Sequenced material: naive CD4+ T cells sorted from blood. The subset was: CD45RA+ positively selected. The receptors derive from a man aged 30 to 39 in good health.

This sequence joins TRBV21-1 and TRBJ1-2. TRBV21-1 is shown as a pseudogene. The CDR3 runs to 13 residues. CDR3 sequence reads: CASNWTQTYGYTF. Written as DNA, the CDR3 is TGTGCCAGCAATTGGACCCAAACCTATGGCTACACCTTC.

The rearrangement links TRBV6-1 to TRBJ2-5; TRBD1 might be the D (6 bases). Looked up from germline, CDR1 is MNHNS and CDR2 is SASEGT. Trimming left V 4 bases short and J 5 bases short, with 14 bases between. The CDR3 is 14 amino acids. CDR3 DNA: TGTGCCAGCAGTGTCTCACAGGGTTTCGAGACCCAGTACTTC. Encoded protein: CASSVSQGFETQYF.

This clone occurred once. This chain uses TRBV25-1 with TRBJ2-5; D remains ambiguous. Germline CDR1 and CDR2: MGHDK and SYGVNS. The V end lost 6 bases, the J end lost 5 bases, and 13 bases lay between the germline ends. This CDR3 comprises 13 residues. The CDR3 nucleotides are TGTGCCAGCAGCGAAACCGGCCCGGAGACCCAGTACTTC. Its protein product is CASSETGPETQYF.

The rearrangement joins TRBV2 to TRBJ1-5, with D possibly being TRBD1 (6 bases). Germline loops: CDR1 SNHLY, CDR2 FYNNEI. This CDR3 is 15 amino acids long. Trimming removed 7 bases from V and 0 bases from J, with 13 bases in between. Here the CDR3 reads CASKSGTLSNQPQHF. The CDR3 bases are TGTGCCAGCAAGTCAGGGACACTTAGCAATCAGCCCCAGCATTTT. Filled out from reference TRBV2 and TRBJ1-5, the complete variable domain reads EPEVTQTPSHQVTQMGQEVILRCVPISNHLYFYWYRQILGQKVEFLVSFYNNEISEKSEIFDDQFSVERPDGSNFTLKIRSTKLEDSAMYFCASKSGTLSNQPQHFGDGTRLSIL.